Sequencing of this T cell receptor beta chain was carried out in a study of cytomegalovirus exposure and HLA in healthy donors. Researchers ran the PCR with 60 Vbeta and 13 Jbeta primers. Sequencing used immunoSEQ multiplex PCR; TCRdb keeps in-frame clones, though not all of them. The sample contains about 170,000 clones, 65% to 75% of which appear only once. Recording of this donor's CMV serostatus was not done. The CDR3 is 16 amino acids. CDR1 SGHDT and CDR2 YYEEEE come from the germline V gene. Trimming shortened V by 1 base and J by 0 bases, and 11 bases separated the two germline ends. Sequencing input: PBMCs. The sequence derives from a human donor in good health. This chain uses TRBV5-6 with TRBJ1-5; tentatively, D is TRBD1 (6 bases). The CDR3 nucleotides read TGTGCCAGCAGCTTGTGGGGGCGAAGTAGCAATCAGCCCCAGCATTTT. Translated, it gives CASSLWGRSSNQPQHF.